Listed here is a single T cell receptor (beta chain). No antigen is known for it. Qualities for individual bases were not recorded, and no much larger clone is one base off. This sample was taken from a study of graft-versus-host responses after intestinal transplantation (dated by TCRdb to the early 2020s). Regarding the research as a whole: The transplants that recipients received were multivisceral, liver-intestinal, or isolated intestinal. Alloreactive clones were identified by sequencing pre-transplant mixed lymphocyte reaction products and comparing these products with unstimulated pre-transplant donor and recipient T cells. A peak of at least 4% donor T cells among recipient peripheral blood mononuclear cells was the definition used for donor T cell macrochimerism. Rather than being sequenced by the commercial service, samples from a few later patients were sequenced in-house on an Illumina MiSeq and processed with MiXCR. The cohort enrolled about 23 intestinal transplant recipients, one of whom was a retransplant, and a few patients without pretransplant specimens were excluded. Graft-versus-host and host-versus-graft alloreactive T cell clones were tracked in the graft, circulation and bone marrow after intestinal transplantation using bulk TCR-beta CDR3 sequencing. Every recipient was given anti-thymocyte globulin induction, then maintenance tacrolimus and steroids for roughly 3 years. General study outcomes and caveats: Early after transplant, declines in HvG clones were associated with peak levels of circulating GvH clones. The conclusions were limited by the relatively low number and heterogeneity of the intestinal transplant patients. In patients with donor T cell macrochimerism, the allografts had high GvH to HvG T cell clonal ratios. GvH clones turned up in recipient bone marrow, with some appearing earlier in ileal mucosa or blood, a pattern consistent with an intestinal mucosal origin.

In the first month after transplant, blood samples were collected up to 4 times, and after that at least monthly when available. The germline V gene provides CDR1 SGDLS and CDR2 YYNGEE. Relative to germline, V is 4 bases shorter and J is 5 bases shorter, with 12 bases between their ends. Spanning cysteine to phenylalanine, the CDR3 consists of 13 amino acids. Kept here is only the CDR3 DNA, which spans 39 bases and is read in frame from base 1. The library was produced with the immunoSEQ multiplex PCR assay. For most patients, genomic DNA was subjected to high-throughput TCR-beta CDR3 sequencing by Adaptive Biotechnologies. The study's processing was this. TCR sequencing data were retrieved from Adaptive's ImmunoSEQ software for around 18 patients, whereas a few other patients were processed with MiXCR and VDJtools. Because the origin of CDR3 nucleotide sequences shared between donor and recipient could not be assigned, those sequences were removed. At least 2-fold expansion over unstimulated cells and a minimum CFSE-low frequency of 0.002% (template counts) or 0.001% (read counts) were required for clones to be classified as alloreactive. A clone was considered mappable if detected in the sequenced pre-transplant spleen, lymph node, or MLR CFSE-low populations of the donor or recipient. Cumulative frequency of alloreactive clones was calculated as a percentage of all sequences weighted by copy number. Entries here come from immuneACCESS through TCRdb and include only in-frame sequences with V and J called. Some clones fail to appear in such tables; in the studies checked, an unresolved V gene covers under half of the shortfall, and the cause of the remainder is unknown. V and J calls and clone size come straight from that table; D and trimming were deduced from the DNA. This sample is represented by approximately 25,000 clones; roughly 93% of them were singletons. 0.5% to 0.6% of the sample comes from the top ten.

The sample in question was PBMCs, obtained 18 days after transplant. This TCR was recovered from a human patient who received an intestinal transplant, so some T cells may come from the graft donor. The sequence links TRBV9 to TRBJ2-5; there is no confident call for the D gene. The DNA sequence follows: TGTGCCAGCAGCCGAGGACCGTTGGAGACCCAGTACTTC. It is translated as CASSRGPLETQYF.